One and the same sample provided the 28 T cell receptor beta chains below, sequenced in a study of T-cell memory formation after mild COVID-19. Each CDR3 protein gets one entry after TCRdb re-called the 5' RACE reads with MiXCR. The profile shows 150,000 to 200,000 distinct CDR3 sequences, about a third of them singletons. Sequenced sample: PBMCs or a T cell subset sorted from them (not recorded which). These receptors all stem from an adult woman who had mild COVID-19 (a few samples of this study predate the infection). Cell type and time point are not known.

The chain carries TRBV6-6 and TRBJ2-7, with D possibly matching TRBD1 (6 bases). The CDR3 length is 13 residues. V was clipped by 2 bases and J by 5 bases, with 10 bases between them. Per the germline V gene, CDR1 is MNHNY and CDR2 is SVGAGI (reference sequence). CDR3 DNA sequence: TGTGCCAGCAGTTACCAGACAGGAAACGAGCAGTACTTC. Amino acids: CASSYQTGNEQYF.

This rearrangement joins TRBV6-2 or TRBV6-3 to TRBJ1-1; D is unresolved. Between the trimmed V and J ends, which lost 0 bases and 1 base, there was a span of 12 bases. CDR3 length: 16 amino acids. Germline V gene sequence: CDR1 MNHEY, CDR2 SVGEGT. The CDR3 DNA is TGTGCCAGCAGTTACTCACTCAGGATAGCGAACACTGAAGCTTTCTTT. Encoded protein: CASSYSLRIANTEAFF.

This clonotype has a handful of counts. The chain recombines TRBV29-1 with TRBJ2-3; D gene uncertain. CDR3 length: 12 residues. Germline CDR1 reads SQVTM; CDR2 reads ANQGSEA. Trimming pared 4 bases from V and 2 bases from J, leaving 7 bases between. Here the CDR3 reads CSVVSATDTQYF. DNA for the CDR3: TGCAGCGTTGTGAGCGCCACAGATACGCAGTATTTT.

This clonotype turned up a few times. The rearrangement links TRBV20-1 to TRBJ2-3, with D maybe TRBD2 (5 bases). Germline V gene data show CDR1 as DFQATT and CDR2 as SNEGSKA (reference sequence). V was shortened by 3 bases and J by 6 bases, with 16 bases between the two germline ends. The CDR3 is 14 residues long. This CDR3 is CSASPSPLGDTQYF. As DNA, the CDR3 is TGCAGTGCTAGCCCTAGCCCGTTGGGGGATACGCAGTATTTT.

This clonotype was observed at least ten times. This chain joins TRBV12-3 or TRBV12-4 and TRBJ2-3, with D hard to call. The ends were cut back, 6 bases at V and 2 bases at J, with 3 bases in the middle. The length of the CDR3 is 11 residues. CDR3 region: CASSSTDTQYF. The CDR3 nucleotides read TGTGCCAGCAGCTCCACAGATACGCAGTATTTT.

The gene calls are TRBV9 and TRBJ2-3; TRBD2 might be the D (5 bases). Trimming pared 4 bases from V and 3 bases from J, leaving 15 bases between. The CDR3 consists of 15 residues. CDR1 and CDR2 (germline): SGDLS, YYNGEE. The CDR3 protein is CASSPPGIGTDTQYF. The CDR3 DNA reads TGTGCCAGCAGCCCCCCCGGGATTGGTACAGATACGCAGTATTTT.

The CDR3 bases are TGTGCCAGCAGCGCCACAGGGAACTATGGCTACACCTTC. As protein: CASSATGNYGYTF. The chain uses TRBV7-9 and TRBJ1-2, with a weak D call TRBD1 (6 bases). Germline V gene data show CDR1 as SEHNR and CDR2 as FQNEAQ (reference sequence). This CDR3 region has 13 residues. Deletions cut 5 bases from V and 2 bases from J, with 9 bases between.

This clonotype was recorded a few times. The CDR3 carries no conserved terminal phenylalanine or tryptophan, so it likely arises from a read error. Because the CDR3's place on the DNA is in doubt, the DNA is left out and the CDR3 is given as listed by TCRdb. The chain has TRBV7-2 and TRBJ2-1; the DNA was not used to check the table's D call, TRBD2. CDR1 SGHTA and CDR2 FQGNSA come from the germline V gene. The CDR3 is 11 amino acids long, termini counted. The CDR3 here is CASNRRTGVGV.

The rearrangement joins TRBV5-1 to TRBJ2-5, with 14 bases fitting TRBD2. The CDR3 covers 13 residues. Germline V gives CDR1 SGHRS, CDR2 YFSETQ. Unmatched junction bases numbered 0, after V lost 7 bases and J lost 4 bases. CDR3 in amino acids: CASGTSGGETQYF. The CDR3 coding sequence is TGCGCCAGCGGGACTAGCGGGGGAGAGACCCAGTACTTC.

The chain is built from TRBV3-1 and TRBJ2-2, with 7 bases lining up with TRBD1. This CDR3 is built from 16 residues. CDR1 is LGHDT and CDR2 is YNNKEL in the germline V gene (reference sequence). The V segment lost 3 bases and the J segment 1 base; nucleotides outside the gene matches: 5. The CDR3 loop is CASSQGWTGNTGELFF. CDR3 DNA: TGTGCCAGCAGCCAGGGGTGGACAGGGAACACCGGGGAGCTGTTTTTT.

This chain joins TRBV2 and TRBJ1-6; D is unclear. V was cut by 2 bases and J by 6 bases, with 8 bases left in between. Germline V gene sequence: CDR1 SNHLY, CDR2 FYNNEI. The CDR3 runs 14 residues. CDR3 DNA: TGTGCCAGCAGTGAAAAGGGCCGTAATTCACCCCTCCACTTT. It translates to CASSEKGRNSPLHF.

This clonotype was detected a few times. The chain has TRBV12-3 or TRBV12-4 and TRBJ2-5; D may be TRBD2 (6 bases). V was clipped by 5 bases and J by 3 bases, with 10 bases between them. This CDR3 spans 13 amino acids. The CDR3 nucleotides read TGTGCCAGCAGTGAAATAGCGGAAGAGACCCAGTACTTC. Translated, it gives CASSEIAEETQYF.

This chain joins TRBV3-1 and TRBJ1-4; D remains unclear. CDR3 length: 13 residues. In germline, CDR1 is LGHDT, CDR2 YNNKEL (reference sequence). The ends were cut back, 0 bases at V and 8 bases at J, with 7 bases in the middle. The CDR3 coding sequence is TGTGCCAGCAGCCAAGAATTGGGGGAAAAACTGTTTTTT. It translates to CASSQELGEKLFF. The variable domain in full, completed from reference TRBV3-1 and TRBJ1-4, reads DTAVSQTPKYLVTQMGNDKSIKCEQNLGHDTMYWYKQDSKKFLKIMFSYNNKELIINETVPNRFSPKSPDKAHLNLHINSLELGDSAVYFCASSQELGEKLFFGSGTQLSVL.

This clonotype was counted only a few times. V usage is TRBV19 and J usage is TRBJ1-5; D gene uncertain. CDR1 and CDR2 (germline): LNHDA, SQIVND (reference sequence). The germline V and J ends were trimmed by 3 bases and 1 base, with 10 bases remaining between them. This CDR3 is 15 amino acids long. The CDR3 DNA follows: TGTGCCAGTAGTATTCTTGCTGTAAGCAATCAGCCCCAGCATTTT. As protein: CASSILAVSNQPQHF.

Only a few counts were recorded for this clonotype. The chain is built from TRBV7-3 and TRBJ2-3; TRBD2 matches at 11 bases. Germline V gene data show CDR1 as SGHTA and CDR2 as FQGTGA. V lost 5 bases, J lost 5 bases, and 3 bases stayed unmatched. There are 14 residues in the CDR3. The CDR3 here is CASSRLAGRDTQYF. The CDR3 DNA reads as TGTGCCAGCAGCCGACTAGCGGGGAGAGATACGCAGTATTTT.

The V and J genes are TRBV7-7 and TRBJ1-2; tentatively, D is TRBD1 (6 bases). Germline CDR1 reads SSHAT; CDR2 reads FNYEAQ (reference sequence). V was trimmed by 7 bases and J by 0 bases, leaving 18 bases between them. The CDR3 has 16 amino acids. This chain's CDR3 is CASTKSGTSANYGYTF. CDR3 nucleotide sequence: TGTGCCAGCACCAAATCCGGGACAAGCGCTAACTATGGCTACACCTTC.

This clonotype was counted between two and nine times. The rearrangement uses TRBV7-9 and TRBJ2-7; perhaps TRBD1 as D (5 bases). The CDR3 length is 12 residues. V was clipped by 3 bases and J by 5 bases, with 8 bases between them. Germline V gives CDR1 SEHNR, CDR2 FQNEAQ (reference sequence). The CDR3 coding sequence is TGTGCCAGCAGCTTTAGGGGCCACGAGCAGTACTTC. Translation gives CASSFRGHEQYF. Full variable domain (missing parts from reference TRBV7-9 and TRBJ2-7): DTGVSQNPRHKITKRGQNVTFRCDPISEHNRLYWYRQTLGQGPEFLTYFQNEAQLEKSRLLSDRFSAERPKGSFSTLEIQRTEQGDSAMYLCASSFRGHEQYFGPGTRLTVT.

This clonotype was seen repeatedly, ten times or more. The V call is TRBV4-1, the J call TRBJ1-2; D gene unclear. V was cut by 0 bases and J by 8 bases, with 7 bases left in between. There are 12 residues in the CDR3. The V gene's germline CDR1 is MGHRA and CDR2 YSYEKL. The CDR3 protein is CASSQDMEGYTF. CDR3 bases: TGCGCCAGCAGCCAAGATATGGAGGGCTACACCTTC.

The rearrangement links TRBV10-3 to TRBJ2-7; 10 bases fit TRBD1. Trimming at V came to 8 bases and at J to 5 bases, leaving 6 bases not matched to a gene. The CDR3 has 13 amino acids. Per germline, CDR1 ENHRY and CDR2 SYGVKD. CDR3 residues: CAISGTGVDEQYF. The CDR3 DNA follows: TGTGCCATCTCCGGGACAGGGGTCGACGAGCAGTACTTC.

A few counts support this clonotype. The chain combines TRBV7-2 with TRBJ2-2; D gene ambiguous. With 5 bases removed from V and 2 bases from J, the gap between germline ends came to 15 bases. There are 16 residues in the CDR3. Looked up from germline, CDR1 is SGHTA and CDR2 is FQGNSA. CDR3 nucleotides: TGTGCCAGCAGCCCAAACTCTATCGGAAACACCGGGGAGCTGTTTTTT. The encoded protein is CASSPNSIGNTGELFF.

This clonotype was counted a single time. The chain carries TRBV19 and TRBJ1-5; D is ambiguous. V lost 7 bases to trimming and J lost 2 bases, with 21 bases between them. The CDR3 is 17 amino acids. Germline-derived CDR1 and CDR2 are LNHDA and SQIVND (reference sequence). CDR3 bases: TGTGCCAGTACCGACCAGATGTGGTTTATGGGCAATCAGCCCCAGCATTTT. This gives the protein CASTDQMWFMGNQPQHF.

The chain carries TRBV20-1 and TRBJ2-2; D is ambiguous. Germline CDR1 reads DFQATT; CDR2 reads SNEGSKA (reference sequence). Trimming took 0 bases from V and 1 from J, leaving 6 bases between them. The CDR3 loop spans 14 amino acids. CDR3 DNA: TGCAGTGCTAGAGATCTACGGAACACCGGGGAGCTGTTTTTT. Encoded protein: CSARDLRNTGELFF.

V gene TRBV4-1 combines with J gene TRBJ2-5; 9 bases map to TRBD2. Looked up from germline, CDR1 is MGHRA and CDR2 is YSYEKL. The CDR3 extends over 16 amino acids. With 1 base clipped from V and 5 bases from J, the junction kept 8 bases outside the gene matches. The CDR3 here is CASSQGDVAGVETQYF. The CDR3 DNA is TGCGCCAGCAGCCAAGGGGACGTAGCGGGGGTTGAGACCCAGTACTTC.

CDR3 coding DNA: TGTGCCAGCAGTGTGGCCAGGACAAATGAGCAGTTCTTC. Translating gives CASSVARTNEQFF. This chain connects TRBV25-1 to TRBJ2-1, with D tentatively TRBD1 (5 bases). Germline CDR1 and CDR2: MGHDK and SYGVNS. CDR3 length equals 13 residues. Trimming left V 4 bases short and J 7 bases short, with 11 bases between.

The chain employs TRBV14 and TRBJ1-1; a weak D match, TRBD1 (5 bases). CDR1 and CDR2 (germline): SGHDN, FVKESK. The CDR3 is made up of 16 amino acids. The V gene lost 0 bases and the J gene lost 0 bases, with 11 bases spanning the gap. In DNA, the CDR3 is TGTGCCAGCAGCCAAGACTGGGGGAATATGAACACTGAAGCTTTCTTT. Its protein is CASSQDWGNMNTEAFF. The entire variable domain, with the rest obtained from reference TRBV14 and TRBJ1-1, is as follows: EAGVTQFPSHSVIEKGQTVTLRCDPISGHDNLYWYRRVMGKEIKFLLHFVKESKQDESGMPNNRFLAERTGGTYSTLKVQPAELEDSGVYFCASSQDWGNMNTEAFFGQGTRLTVV.

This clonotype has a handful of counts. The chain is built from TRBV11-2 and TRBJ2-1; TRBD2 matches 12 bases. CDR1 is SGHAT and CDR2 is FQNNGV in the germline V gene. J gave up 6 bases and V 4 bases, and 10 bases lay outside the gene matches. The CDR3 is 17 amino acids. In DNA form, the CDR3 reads TGTGCCAGCAGCTCCGGGAAGACTAGCGGGGGATTCAATGAGCAGTTCTTC. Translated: CASSSGKTSGGFNEQFF. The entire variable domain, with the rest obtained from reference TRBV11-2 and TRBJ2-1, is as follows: EAGVAQSPRYKIIEKRQSVAFWCNPISGHATLYWYQQILGQGPKLLIQFQNNGVVDDSQLPKDRFSAERLKGVDSTLKIQPAKLEDSAVYLCASSSGKTSGGFNEQFFGPGTRLTVL.

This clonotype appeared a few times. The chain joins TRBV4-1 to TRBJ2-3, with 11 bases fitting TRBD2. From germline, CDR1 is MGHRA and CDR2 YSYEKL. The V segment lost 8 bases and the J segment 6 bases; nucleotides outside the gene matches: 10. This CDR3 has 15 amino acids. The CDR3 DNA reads TGCGCCAGCGGTGTGACTAGCGGGGACTTGGATACGCAGTATTTT. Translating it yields CASGVTSGDLDTQYF.

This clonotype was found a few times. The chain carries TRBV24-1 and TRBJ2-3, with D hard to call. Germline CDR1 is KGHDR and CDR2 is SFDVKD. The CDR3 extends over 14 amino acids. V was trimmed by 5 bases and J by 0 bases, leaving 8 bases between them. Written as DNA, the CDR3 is TGTGCCACCAGTGTCGGCAGTAGCACAGATACGCAGTATTTT. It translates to CATSVGSSTDTQYF.